These 11 T cell receptor beta chains share one sample of origin, sequenced in a study of shared clonotypes between healthy human individuals. Clones were read by immunoSEQ multiplex PCR, and TCRdb kept only the in-frame ones, dropping some. The sample records 2 million to 2.5 million clones, more than 80% being singletons. Sequencing input: naive CD4+ T cells from PBMCs. Subset noted: CD45RA+ positively selected. These receptors originate from a man between 18 and 29 years old in good health. Some clones in this sample may be carry-over from other donors' samples.

The chain uses TRBV18 and TRBJ1-3; D unclear. CDR3 size: 14 residues. Germline V gene data show CDR1 as KGHSH and CDR2 as LQKENI. Trimming removed 5 bases from V and 1 base from J, with 9 bases in between. CDR3 DNA: TGTGCCAGCTCAAGAACGGTGTCTGGAAACACCATATATTTT. Its protein product is CASSRTVSGNTIYF.

This clone was seen only a few times. The same CDR3 arises from other DNA sequences in this sample as well. The J gene is TRBJ1-5, the V gene TRBV11-2, with TRBD1 as a possible D gene (5 bases). The CDR3 covers 14 residues. Germline CDR1 and CDR2: SGHAT and FQNNGV. V was trimmed by 4 bases and J by 4 bases, leaving 11 bases between them. The CDR3 DNA reads as TGTGCCAGCAGCTCCGCCGGGGGGAATCAGCCCCAGCATTTT. The encoded protein is CASSSAGGNQPQHF.

V usage is TRBV9 and J usage is TRBJ2-7; D remains unclear. The CDR3 consists of 15 residues. Per germline, CDR1 SGDLS and CDR2 YYNGEE. Trimming left V 3 bases short and J 7 bases short, with 20 bases between. CDR3 residues: CASSASGGSLEEQYF. CDR3 coding DNA: TGTGCCAGCAGCGCATCAGGTGGCAGCCTGGAGGAGCAGTACTTC.

This rearrangement joins TRBV18 to TRBJ1-3; D ambiguous. The CDR3 has 13 amino acids. Deletions cut 2 bases from V and 0 bases from J, with 2 bases between. CDR1 and CDR2 from the germline V gene are KGHSH and LQKENI. The CDR3 spells CASSPNSGNTIYF. Here the CDR3 DNA reads TGTGCCAGCTCACCAAACTCTGGAAACACCATATATTTT.

The chain carries TRBV28 and TRBJ1-1, with 8 positions matching TRBD1. The trim removed 6 bases at V and 2 bases at J, leaving 5 bases unmatched. The CDR3 spans 14 residues. CDR1 is MDHEN, CDR2 SYDVKM, per germline. DNA for the CDR3: TGTGCCAGCAGCCGGGGACAGGCCAACACTGAAGCTTTCTTT. Its translation is CASSRGQANTEAFF.

J is TRBJ2-5 and V is TRBV5-1; possible D gene TRBD1, 5 bases. CDR3 length: 13 residues. The V end lost 6 bases, the J end lost 3 bases, and 12 bases lay between the germline ends. The V gene's germline CDR1 is SGHRS and CDR2 YFSETQ. The CDR3 DNA reads TGCGCCAGCAATCGGCAGGGCGAAGAGACCCAGTACTTC. This codes for CASNRQGEETQYF.

Points on this clone: The same CDR3 also results from other DNA sequences found in this sample. This chain joins TRBV5-1 and TRBJ2-3, with D unresolved. The CDR3 has 12 residues. Germline V gene lookup returns CDR1 SGHRS and CDR2 YFSETQ. V lost 0 bases and J lost 6, with 5 bases in between. Here the CDR3 DNA reads TGCGCCAGCAGCTTGGATCTGGATACGCAGTATTTT. This codes for CASSLDLDTQYF.

The chain carries TRBV6-5 and TRBJ2-7; D possibly matches TRBD1 or TRBD2 (5 bases each). The CDR3 is 15 residues long. V dropped 5 bases and J dropped 5 bases, with 19 bases sitting between them. Germline values: CDR1 MNHEY, CDR2 SVGAGI. The CDR3 sequence: CASSATELGVHEQYF. The DNA of the CDR3 is TGTGCCAGCAGTGCGACAGAGCTCGGGGTGCACGAGCAGTACTTC.

V is TRBV28 and J is TRBJ1-5, with D possibly TRBD1 on 6 matching bases. V was pared by 4 bases and J by 4 bases, with 17 bases between. CDR1 is MDHEN, CDR2 SYDVKM, per germline. This CDR3 spans 16 amino acids. The chain's CDR3 is CASSWIGPGVNQPQHF. DNA for the CDR3: TGTGCCAGCAGTTGGATAGGGCCAGGGGTGAATCAGCCCCAGCATTTT.

The V and J genes are TRBV9 and TRBJ2-3; D call uncertain. V gave up 2 bases and J gave up 4 bases, with 8 bases separating them. The CDR3 consists of 13 residues. The germline CDR1 and CDR2 sequences are SGDLS and YYNGEE. CDR3 nucleotides: TGTGCCAGCAGCGTCCTTGCTTCAGATACGCAGTATTTT. The encoded protein is CASSVLASDTQYF.

This chain uses TRBV5-1 with TRBJ2-1; D is unclear. V lost 4 bases and J lost 0, with 11 bases in between. The germline CDR1 and CDR2 sequences are SGHRS and YFSETQ. This CDR3 is 15 amino acids long. CDR3 sequence reads: CASSPELSSYNEQFF. CDR3 coding DNA: TGCGCCAGCAGCCCCGAATTAAGCTCCTACAATGAGCAGTTCTTC.